This entry lists 24 T cell receptor beta chains sequenced from one sample in a study of T-cell reconstitution after alpha-beta-depleted transplantation in children. Unique molecular identifiers were incorporated into the prepared TCRbeta library. TCRdb itself ran the PCR reads through MiXCR, one entry per CDR3 protein. The data contain 330,000 or so distinct CDR3 sequences, roughly 9.1% of them singletons. Material: PBMCs, obtained before TCRalphabeta/CD19-depleted stem cell transplant. The receptor source for this set is a boy in the first two years of life with acute myeloid leukemia, due to receive a stem cell transplant.

The V call is TRBV29-1, the J call TRBJ2-7; 14 positions agree with TRBD2. J gave up 5 bases and V 7 bases, and 13 bases lay outside the gene matches. CDR1 and CDR2 from the germline V gene are SQVTM and ANQGSEA. The CDR3 contains 16 residues. DNA of the CDR3: TGCAGCGGATCCGGGACTAGCGGGAGTGGGGTCCACGAGCAGTACTTC. Its translation is CSGSGTSGSGVHEQYF.

This clonotype was counted many times. The chain carries TRBV15 and TRBJ2-1, with D tentatively TRBD1 or TRBD2 (6 bases each). Trimming pared 7 bases from V and 0 bases from J, leaving 13 bases between. CDR1 is LNHNV, CDR2 YYDKDF, per germline (reference sequence). This CDR3 comprises 15 residues. CDR3 DNA: TGTGCCACCAAGAGACTAGGGGGCTCCTACAATGAGCAGTTCTTC. Protein: CATKRLGGSYNEQFF.

The gene calls are TRBV25-1 and TRBJ2-3; D remains unclear. Trimming pared 3 bases from V and 4 bases from J, leaving 5 bases between. The germline V gene encodes CDR1 MGHDK and CDR2 SYGVNS. This CDR3 has 12 residues. The CDR3 here is CASSDPADTQYF. The CDR3 DNA reads as TGTGCCAGCAGTGACCCCGCAGATACGCAGTATTTT.

In nucleotides, the CDR3 is TGTGCCAGCAGCTTAATGGCGGGGAACACTGAAGCTTTCTTT. It encodes CASSLMAGNTEAFF. J is TRBJ1-1 and V is TRBV7-9; D is ambiguous. CDR3 size: 14 residues. V was pared by 2 bases and J by 1 base, with 8 bases between. Germline assignment: CDR1 SEHNR and CDR2 FQNEAQ (reference sequence).

In its sample, this clonotype was seen many times. The chain links TRBV12-3 or TRBV12-4 to TRBJ1-2; possibly TRBD1 for D (5 bases). V was cut by 3 bases and J by 8 bases, with 13 bases left in between. This CDR3 contains 13 residues. CDR3 in amino acids: CASSFGTGVGYTF. The DNA of the CDR3 is TGTGCCAGCAGTTTCGGGACGGGCGTAGGCTACACCTTC.

This clonotype is a singleton in its sample. A much larger clone differs from this one at a single base, so this may be a read error. The CDR3 DNA reads as TGTGCCAGCAGGAGGACAGGGTCGGGACACGAGCTGTACTTC. Translation gives CASRRTGSGHELYF. The chain employs TRBV7-2 and TRBJ2-7; TRBD1 agrees at 8 bases. The CDR3 contains 14 residues. Germline-derived CDR1 and CDR2 are SGHTA and FQGNSA.

This clonotype was picked up many times. The rearrangement joins TRBV4-2 to TRBJ2-3, with 7 positions matching TRBD1. This CDR3 comprises 15 residues. The germline V gene encodes CDR1 LGHNA and CDR2 YNFKEQ. J gave up 2 bases and V 3 bases, and 5 bases lay outside the gene matches. The CDR3 here is CASSQQQGPTDTQYF. CDR3 coding DNA: TGTGCCAGCAGCCAGCAACAGGGGCCCACAGATACGCAGTATTTT.

In its sample, this clonotype was seen many times. The V gene is TRBV28, the J gene TRBJ2-7, with TRBD1 identical over 7 bases. This CDR3 has 16 residues. Germline lookup yields CDR1 MDHEN and CDR2 SYDVKM. V shed 5 bases, J shed 1 base, and the junction held 11 bases outside the gene matches. CDR3 nucleotides: TGTGCCAGCAGTGCACTAGGGGGCAGGGGGTCCTACGAGCAGTACTTC. It specifies CASSALGGRGSYEQYF.

This clonotype was found many times. The rearrangement joins TRBV5-1 to TRBJ2-3; 10 nucleotides match TRBD1. Trimming took 0 bases from V and 3 from J; bases not matched to a gene: 4. The CDR3 sequence is 16 residues long. The germline CDR1 and CDR2 sequences are SGHRS and YFSETQ. The CDR3 DNA follows: TGCGCCAGCAGCTTGGGAGACAGGGGGCGGACAGATACGCAGTATTTT. Protein sequence: CASSLGDRGRTDTQYF.

The genes are TRBV7-2 and TRBJ1-5, with D perhaps matching TRBD1 (5 bases). Trimming left V 11 bases short and J 2 bases short, with 19 bases between. The CDR3 has 15 amino acids. CDR1 and CDR2 (germline): SGHTA, FQGNSA. As DNA, the CDR3 is TGTGCCCACCCGTGGGGGAGGGGAGGCAATCAGCCCCAGCATTTT. It is translated as CAHPWGRGGNQPQHF.

This sequence joins TRBV18 and TRBJ2-7; possibly TRBD1 or TRBD2 for D (5 bases each). The CDR3 contains 14 residues. Trimming stripped 6 bases from V and 3 bases from J, with 15 bases between. CDR1 is KGHSH, CDR2 LQKENI, per germline. The CDR3 region is CASSLESGRYEQYF. CDR3 coding DNA: TGTGCCAGCTCCCTTGAATCGGGGCGCTACGAGCAGTACTTC.

This clonotype appeared many times. The genes are TRBV19 and TRBJ2-2; D is ambiguous. Trimming shortened V by 2 bases and J by 7 bases, and 8 bases separated the two germline ends. Germline values: CDR1 LNHDA, CDR2 SQIVND (reference sequence). The CDR3 totals 13 residues. The CDR3 loop is CASSIMWDGELFF. The CDR3 region has the DNA TGTGCCAGTAGTATAATGTGGGACGGGGAGCTGTTTTTT.

This clonotype was recorded many times. The chain carries TRBV5-1 and TRBJ1-2, with D uncertain. V lost 0 bases and J 5 bases, leaving 8 bases between the germline ends. Germline V CDR1 and CDR2: SGHRS, YFSETQ. This CDR3 is 13 amino acids long. In DNA, the CDR3 is TGCGCCAGCAGCTTGGACCCGGGGTATGGCTACACCTTC. Protein product: CASSLDPGYGYTF. Looking up the rest from reference TRBV5-1 and TRBJ1-2 gives the full variable domain: KAGVTQTPRYLIKTRGQQVTLSCSPISGHRSVSWYQQTPGQGLQFLFEYFSETQRNKGNFPGRFSGRQFSNSRSEMNVSTLELGDSALYLCASSLDPGYGYTFGSGTRLTVV.

This clonotype was detected a few times. The chain joins TRBV24-1 to TRBJ2-1, with 7 positions matching TRBD2. CDR1 KGHDR and CDR2 SFDVKD come from the germline V gene. After removal of 4 bases from V and 5 bases from J, the junction contained 7 bases not matched to a gene. The CDR3 runs 15 residues. CDR3 nucleotide sequence: TGTGCCACCAGTGACCTCCGGGACTACAACAATGAGCAGTTCTTC. This translates into CATSDLRDYNNEQFF.

This clonotype was counted ten times or more. The chain employs TRBV29-1 and TRBJ2-5, with TRBD2 matching 10 bases. The J segment lost 5 bases and the V segment lost 4 bases, leaving 7 bases of the junction unmatched. The CDR3 loop spans 14 amino acids. Germline loops: CDR1 SQVTM, CDR2 ANQGSEA. The CDR3 sequence: CSVVPAGGRETQYF. Here the CDR3 DNA reads TGCAGCGTTGTTCCAGCGGGGGGGAGGGAGACCCAGTACTTC.

This clonotype was observed a few times. CDR3 sequence (DNA): TGTGCCAGCAGCGAGGACAGGGGCGACATTCAGTACTTC. It translates to CASSEDRGDIQYF. The J gene is TRBJ2-4, the V gene TRBV7-9; 9 nucleotides align to TRBD1. Germline CDR1 is SEHNR and CDR2 is FQNEAQ (reference sequence). With V trimmed by 5 bases and J by 8 bases, 4 bases remained unmatched. The CDR3 extends over 13 amino acids. Based on the CDR3 plus reference TRBV7-9 and TRBJ2-4, the full variable domain is DTGVSQNPRHKITKRGQNVTFRCDPISEHNRLYWYRQTLGQGPEFLTYFQNEAQLEKSRLLSDRFSAERPKGSFSTLEIQRTEQGDSAMYLCASSEDRGDIQYFGAGTRLSVL.

This clonotype has at least ten counts. The chain couples TRBV20-1 to TRBJ2-2; 9 nucleotides agree with TRBD2. Trimming at V came to 0 bases and at J to 1 base, leaving 3 bases not matched to a gene. The CDR3 is 16 amino acids. Per the germline V gene, CDR1 is DFQATT and CDR2 is SNEGSKA (reference sequence). The CDR3: CSARDPAGGNTGELFF. In DNA form, the CDR3 reads TGCAGTGCTAGAGACCCAGCGGGGGGGAACACCGGGGAGCTGTTTTTT.

Many counts were recorded for this clonotype. This chain links TRBV5-1 with TRBJ1-1; unclear D gene. This CDR3 comprises 13 residues. The germline CDR1 and CDR2 sequences are SGHRS and YFSETQ. Deletions cut 0 bases from V and 6 bases from J, with 9 bases between. The CDR3 sequence: CASSLDQVAEAFF. The DNA for the CDR3 is TGCGCCAGCAGCTTGGATCAGGTCGCTGAAGCTTTCTTT. Complete variable domain (other parts from reference TRBV5-1 and TRBJ1-1): KAGVTQTPRYLIKTRGQQVTLSCSPISGHRSVSWYQQTPGQGLQFLFEYFSETQRNKGNFPGRFSGRQFSNSRSEMNVSTLELGDSALYLCASSLDQVAEAFFGQGTRLTVV.

This clonotype was counted ten times or more. V and J are TRBV28 and TRBJ1-5; the D is unclear. V was cut by 4 bases and J by 0 bases, with 16 bases left in between. The germline CDR1 and CDR2 sequences are MDHEN and SYDVKM. The CDR3 is 17 amino acids. The CDR3 region is CASSYILVLDSNQPQHF. For the CDR3, the DNA is TGTGCCAGCAGTTATATCCTAGTACTTGATAGCAATCAGCCCCAGCATTTT.

This clonotype occurred many times. The J gene is TRBJ1-5, the V gene TRBV15; D remains unclear. Germline V gene data show CDR1 as LNHNV and CDR2 as YYDKDF (reference sequence). The CDR3 covers 15 residues. Trimming took off 3 bases at V and 0 bases at J, with 9 bases between the two ends. CDR3 in DNA: TGTGCCACCAGCAGTAGGCAGTATAGCAATCAGCCCCAGCATTTT. This encodes CATSSRQYSNQPQHF.

The rearrangement joins TRBV6-5 to TRBJ2-7; a weak D match, TRBD2 (5 bases). CDR3 length: 13 amino acids. Germline CDR1 MNHEY, CDR2 SVGAGI. V lost 0 bases and J lost 6, with 9 bases in between. In DNA form, the CDR3 reads TGTGCCAGCAGTTACTCGTCCAGCGGCGAGCAGTACTTC. This translates into CASSYSSSGEQYF.

The chain has TRBV5-1 and TRBJ1-3, with TRBD1 identical over 8 bases. V trimming: 3 bases; J trimming: 2 bases; junction bases outside the gene matches: 10. The CDR3 has 17 amino acids. From germline, CDR1 is SGHRS and CDR2 YFSETQ. The CDR3 sequence is CASSSADRVWTGNTIYF. The CDR3 bases are TGCGCCAGCAGCTCCGCGGACAGGGTTTGGACTGGAAACACCATATATTTT.

This clonotype was seen ten or more times. The chain combines TRBV27 with TRBJ1-2; tentatively, D is TRBD1 (6 bases). Looked up from germline, CDR1 is MNHEY and CDR2 is SMNVEV (reference sequence). CDR3 length: 15 residues. The V end lost 6 bases, the J end lost 1 base, and 15 bases lay between the germline ends. The CDR3 coding sequence is TGTGCCAGCAGCAGGGGACTAGACCTTAACTATGGCTACACCTTC. This encodes CASSRGLDLNYGYTF.

This clonotype has a handful of counts. The chain links TRBV6-6 to TRBJ1-2; D not resolved. Germline V CDR1 and CDR2: MNHNY, SVGAGI (reference sequence). The CDR3 has 11 amino acids. V gave up 5 bases and J gave up 6 bases, with 7 bases separating them. The CDR3 DNA sequence: TGTGCCAGCAGTGGTGAGCATGGCTACACCTTC. It specifies CASSGEHGYTF.